These 28 T cell receptor beta chains came from one sample sequenced in a study of spatial heterogeneity in lung cancer. From the 5' RACE reads, TCRdb called clonotypes with MiXCR, one entry per CDR3 protein. The sample consists of 20,000 to 25,000 distinct CDR3 sequences, approximately 4.2% of them appearing once. Time point: sample taken at primary tumor resection. Specimen: PBMCs, collected at surgery. Receptor source: a male donor with early-stage non-small cell lung cancer.

In this sample, this clonotype turned up many times. This chain links TRBV3-1 with TRBJ2-5; 12 bases match TRBD2. From germline, CDR1 is LGHDT and CDR2 YNNKEL (reference sequence). Trimming at V came to 4 bases and at J to 0 bases, leaving 3 bases not matched to a gene. The CDR3 has 16 residues. The CDR3 nucleotides are TGTGCCAGCAGCCTATGGACTAGCGGGGACCAAGAGACCCAGTACTTC. It codes for CASSLWTSGDQETQYF.

This clonotype showed up many times. CDR3 region: CASSSPGRGYTF. CDR3 sequence (DNA): TGTGCCAGCAGTTCCCCAGGGCGGGGCTACACCTTC. The chain joins TRBV28 to TRBJ1-2; TRBD1 is a possible D gene (5 bases). Germline assignment: CDR1 MDHEN and CDR2 SYDVKM. This CDR3 contains 12 residues. Trimming took off 4 bases at V and 8 bases at J, with 11 bases between the two ends.

Ten or more counts support this clonotype. The J gene is TRBJ1-5, the V gene TRBV28, with TRBD1 matching 9 bases. Per the germline V gene, CDR1 is MDHEN and CDR2 is SYDVKM. The CDR3 is made up of 13 amino acids. The V gene end was trimmed by 8 bases and the J gene end by 4 bases; junction bases not matched to a gene: 3. In DNA form, the CDR3 reads TGTGCCAGCTACAGGGGGCTGAATCAGCCCCAGCATTTT. Its translation is CASYRGLNQPQHF. The variable domain in full, with the rest retrieved from reference TRBV28 and TRBJ1-5, is DVKVTQSSRYLVKRTGEKVFLECVQDMDHENMFWYRQDPGLGLRLIYFSYDVKMKEKGDIPEGYSVSREKKERFSLILESASTNQTSMYLCASYRGLNQPQHFGDGTRLSIL.

This clonotype showed up many times. The chain employs TRBV11-1 and TRBJ2-4; a weak D match, TRBD1 (6 bases). The V gene lost 2 bases and the J gene lost 2 bases, with 10 bases spanning the gap. Germline V gene lookup returns CDR1 SGHAT and CDR2 FQDESV (reference sequence). The CDR3 covers 15 residues. The CDR3 bases are TGTGCCAGCAGCTTATTGGACAGCACCAAAAACATTCAGTACTTC. Translated: CASSLLDSTKNIQYF.

This clonotype was observed at least ten times. J is TRBJ2-3 and V is TRBV5-1, with D tentatively TRBD2 (6 bases). Germline CDR1 and CDR2: SGHRS and YFSETQ. This CDR3 has 14 amino acids. V was clipped by 3 bases and J by 1 base, with 9 bases between them. The CDR3 DNA reads as TGCGCCAGCAGCTCCGGGACTGGCACAGATACGCAGTATTTT. As protein: CASSSGTGTDTQYF.

This clonotype was found many times. The chain employs TRBV15 and TRBJ2-3, with 10 bases identical to TRBD1. Germline V gives CDR1 LNHNV, CDR2 YYDKDF (reference sequence). The CDR3 runs to 17 residues. V gave up 0 bases and J gave up 4 bases; unmatched junction bases: 7. CDR3: CATSRDRGTGAADTQYF. The CDR3 DNA follows: TGTGCCACCAGCAGAGATCGGGGGACAGGGGCGGCAGATACGCAGTATTTT. The complete variable domain, with remaining parts taken from reference TRBV15 and TRBJ2-3, reads DAMVIQNPRYQVTQFGKPVTLSCSQTLNHNVMYWYQQKSSQAPKLLFHYYDKDFNNEADTPDNFQSRRPNTSFCFLDIRSPGLGDTAMYLCATSRDRGTGAADTQYFGPGTRLTVL.

In this sample, this clonotype turned up many times. The rearrangement uses TRBV4-2 and TRBJ2-3, with a possible D match to TRBD2 (6 bases). Germline CDR1 LGHNA, CDR2 YNFKEQ. V shed 0 bases and J shed 6 bases, with 10 bases lying between them. The CDR3 runs 14 residues. This CDR3 reads CASSQDPGVDTQYF. The CDR3 DNA sequence: TGTGCCAGCAGCCAAGATCCGGGGGTTGATACGCAGTATTTT.

Ten or more counts support this clonotype. The chain uses TRBV10-1 and TRBJ2-1; 11 nucleotides agree with TRBD2. With 4 bases clipped from V and 6 bases from J, the junction kept 11 bases outside the gene matches. Looked up from germline, CDR1 is WNHNN and CDR2 is SYGVQD (reference sequence). The CDR3 runs 17 residues. CDR3 sequence: CASSGPRLAGTSNEQFF. CDR3 sequence (DNA): TGCGCCAGCAGTGGGCCCCGACTAGCGGGAACGTCCAATGAGCAGTTCTTC.

This clonotype was counted ten times or more. The chain links TRBV6-5 to TRBJ1-4; perhaps TRBD1 as D (6 bases). CDR1 is MNHEY and CDR2 is SVGAGI in the germline V gene. Deletions cut 0 bases from V and 8 bases from J, with 16 bases between. This CDR3 is 16 amino acids long. The CDR3 region has the DNA TGTGCCAGCAGTTACTCGAGGTCCCGACAGGACGAAAAACTGTTTTTT. This encodes CASSYSRSRQDEKLFF.

In its sample, this clonotype ranks as medium-sized. The chain carries TRBV28 and TRBJ2-5; tentative D call: TRBD1 (6 bases). Germline V CDR1 and CDR2: MDHEN, SYDVKM. V was clipped by 5 bases and J by 2 bases, with 12 bases between them. This CDR3 is 14 amino acids long. This CDR3 reads CASSPTGPQETQYF. The CDR3 nucleotides read TGTGCCAGCAGTCCGACAGGCCCACAAGAGACCCAGTACTTC.

This clonotype was counted ten times or more. The V gene is TRBV18, the J gene TRBJ2-1; 7 bases map to TRBD1. The CDR3 has 14 residues. In germline, CDR1 is KGHSH, CDR2 LQKENI. V lost 2 bases to trimming and J lost 5 bases; unmatched junction nucleotides: 3. The CDR3 protein is CASSPGTVNNEQFF. CDR3 bases: TGTGCCAGCTCACCAGGGACAGTCAACAATGAGCAGTTCTTC.

V usage is TRBV7-9 and J usage is TRBJ2-1; 9 nucleotides line up with TRBD2. J was trimmed by 13 bases and V by 5 bases; bases with no gene match: 12. This CDR3 is 14 amino acids long. CDR1 and CDR2 from the germline V gene are SEHNR and FQNEAQ (reference sequence). CDR3 residues: CASSPSGVPTDQFF. The CDR3 bases are TGTGCCAGCAGCCCTAGCGGGGTTCCCACCGATCAGTTCTTC. Filled out from reference TRBV7-9 and TRBJ2-1, the complete variable domain reads DTGVSQNPRHKITKRGQNVTFRCDPISEHNRLYWYRQTLGQGPEFLTYFQNEAQLEKSRLLSDRFSAERPKGSFSTLEIQRTEQGDSAMYLCASSPSGVPTDQFFGPGTRLTVL.

This clonotype was counted a few times. The chain joins TRBV7-9 to TRBJ2-2, with D hard to call. V lost 1 base and J lost 7, with 7 bases in between. From germline, CDR1 is SEHNR and CDR2 FQNEAQ (reference sequence). The CDR3 loop spans 13 amino acids. The CDR3 nucleotides read TGTGCCAGCAGCTTAGTAGGAAACGGGGAGCTGTTTTTT. Its protein is CASSLVGNGELFF.

The table lists this clonotype with many counts. The chain has TRBV9 and TRBJ2-3; 10 bases fit TRBD2. The junction had 8 bases not matched to a gene; V was cut back by 5 bases and J by 5 bases. The CDR3 sequence is 15 residues long. CDR1 is SGDLS, CDR2 YYNGEE, per germline. CDR3 nucleotides: TGTGCCAGCAGTAACAGCGGGAGGGCGGGAGATACGCAGTATTTT. Protein product: CASSNSGRAGDTQYF. The variable domain in full, with the rest retrieved from reference TRBV9 and TRBJ2-3, is DSGVTQTPKHLITATGQRVTLRCSPRSGDLSVYWYQQSLDQGLQFLIQYYNGEERAKGNILERFSAQQFPDLHSELNLSSLELGDSALYFCASSNSGRAGDTQYFGPGTRLTVL.

This clonotype was counted at least ten times. The chain couples TRBV7-8 to TRBJ1-3; D is possibly TRBD1 (5 bases). The V end was cut by 2 bases, the J end by 4 bases, with 12 bases between. There are 15 residues in the CDR3. CDR1 SGHVS and CDR2 FQNEAQ come from the germline V gene. CDR3 sequence: CASSLPQGTGNTIYF. The CDR3 DNA sequence: TGTGCCAGCAGCTTACCCCAGGGAACGGGAAACACCATATATTTT.

V is TRBV6-2 or TRBV6-3 and J is TRBJ2-5; D uncertain. The germline gives CDR1 MNHEY, CDR2 SVGEGT. The V end was cut by 3 bases, the J end by 5 bases, with 7 bases between. The CDR3 is 12 residues long. In DNA, the CDR3 is TGTGCCAGCAGTTATTATGGGGAGACCCAGTACTTC. This gives the protein CASSYYGETQYF.

There are many counts of this clonotype. This chain joins TRBV24-1 and TRBJ1-1; 9 bases are a match to TRBD1. Germline V lookup: CDR1 KGHDR, CDR2 SFDVKD. V lost 4 bases, J lost 0 bases, and 5 bases stayed unmatched. CDR3 length equals 16 residues. CDR3 residues: CATSERTGVMNTEAFF. In DNA, the CDR3 is TGTGCCACCAGTGAACGGACAGGGGTCATGAACACTGAAGCTTTCTTT.

In this sample, this clonotype turned up many times. J is TRBJ2-2 and V is TRBV24-1, with a possible D match to TRBD2 (5 bases). In germline, CDR1 is KGHDR, CDR2 SFDVKD. Trimming pared 4 bases from V and 4 bases from J, leaving 12 bases between. The length of the CDR3 is 15 residues. CDR3 DNA sequence: TGTGCCACCAGTGACACACTAGGTCGCACCGGGGAGCTGTTTTTT. Protein sequence: CATSDTLGRTGELFF.

The CDR3 region is CASSARTSGHNEQFF. CDR3 coding DNA: TGTGCCAGCAGCGCAAGGACAAGTGGGCACAATGAGCAGTTCTTC. This sequence joins TRBV9 and TRBJ2-1, with D perhaps TRBD1 (5 bases). This CDR3 has 15 amino acids. The germline V and J ends were trimmed by 3 bases and 5 bases, with 15 bases remaining between them. Germline values: CDR1 SGDLS, CDR2 YYNGEE.

This clonotype is categorized as medium-sized. The chain employs TRBV6-5 and TRBJ2-3; D not resolved. The CDR3 has 14 residues. Deletions cut 0 bases from V and 5 bases from J, with 9 bases between. CDR1 is MNHEY, CDR2 SVGAGI, per germline. The CDR3 region is CASSYSGFLDTQYF. Written as DNA, the CDR3 is TGTGCCAGCAGTTACTCCGGGTTTTTAGATACGCAGTATTTT.

This clonotype has only a few counts. The J gene is TRBJ2-3, the V gene TRBV7-2; 14 bases fit TRBD2. CDR1 is SGHTA and CDR2 is FQGNSA in the germline V gene. The CDR3 totals 18 residues. Trimming cost V 2 bases and J 5 bases; bases outside gene matches: 9. The CDR3 reads CASSLWLTSGGAGDTQYF. Written as DNA, the CDR3 is TGTGCCAGCAGCTTATGGCTGACTAGCGGGGGGGCAGGAGATACGCAGTATTTT.

This clonotype was observed at least ten times. The rearrangement joins TRBV11-2 to TRBJ2-4; tentative D call: TRBD2 (5 bases). The CDR3 has 15 amino acids. The V and J ends lost 4 bases and 0 bases respectively, with 10 bases between them. The germline V gene has CDR1 SGHAT and CDR2 FQNNGV. Here the CDR3 reads CASSSAGVAKNIQYF. The CDR3 DNA is TGTGCCAGCAGCTCCGCCGGGGTAGCCAAAAACATTCAGTACTTC.

This clonotype has a handful of counts. V usage is TRBV12-3 or TRBV12-4 and J usage is TRBJ2-7, with D hard to call. V was pared by 1 base and J by 6 bases, with 13 bases between. The CDR3 has 14 residues. The chain's CDR3 is CASSLGPSSVEQYF. The CDR3 coding sequence is TGTGCCAGCAGTTTAGGACCCTCCAGTGTCGAGCAGTACTTC.

This clonotype has a count of ten or more. The chain carries TRBV6-2 or TRBV6-3 and TRBJ2-7; 8 bases align to TRBD1. The CDR3 sequence is 14 residues long. CDR1 MNHEY and CDR2 SVGEGT come from the germline V gene. Trimming removed 6 bases from V and 2 bases from J; junction bases left unmatched: 6. This CDR3 is CASSPPDRAYEQYF. CDR3 bases: TGTGCCAGCAGCCCCCCGGACAGGGCCTACGAGCAGTACTTC.

This clonotype counts as medium-sized. This chain uses TRBV4-2 with TRBJ1-6; 10 bases agree with TRBD1. J was trimmed by 10 bases and V by 1 base; bases with no gene match: 7. The V gene's germline CDR1 is LGHNA and CDR2 YNFKEQ. CDR3 length equals 16 residues. The CDR3 loop is CASSQALGTGDSPLHF. CDR3 coding DNA: TGTGCCAGCAGCCAAGCCCTCGGGACAGGGGACTCACCCCTCCACTTT.

There are many counts of this clonotype. The chain couples TRBV25-1 to TRBJ2-7; the match to TRBD1 covers 11 bases. The length of the CDR3 is 15 residues. Looked up from germline, CDR1 is MGHDK and CDR2 is SYGVNS. After removal of 4 bases from V and 5 bases from J, the junction contained 7 bases not matched to a gene. CDR3 in DNA: TGTGCCAGCAGTGCGGACAGGGGGCATCAGGACGAGCAGTACTTC. This translates into CASSADRGHQDEQYF.

This clonotype came up many times. This chain uses TRBV10-3 with TRBJ1-1, with a weak D call TRBD1 (6 bases). The V gene lost 2 bases and the J gene lost 1 base, with 11 bases spanning the gap. In germline, CDR1 is ENHRY, CDR2 SYGVKD. The CDR3 loop spans 15 amino acids. This CDR3 is CAISEAKTGNTEAFF. DNA of the CDR3: TGTGCCATCAGTGAGGCGAAGACAGGGAACACTGAAGCTTTCTTT.

This clonotype is medium-sized in the sample. The chain is built from TRBV4-3 and TRBJ1-5; the D gene is possibly TRBD1 (5 bases). The CDR3 sequence is 15 residues long. V was cut by 0 bases and J by 6 bases, with 12 bases left in between. Germline V CDR1 and CDR2: LGHNA, YSLEER. In DNA, the CDR3 is TGCGCCAGCAGCCAAGATACGTTTGGGGGTCAGCCCCAGCATTTT. Its protein product is CASSQDTFGGQPQHF.